The 9 T cell receptor beta chains below come from one sample, sequenced in a study of blood T cell repertoires in COVID-19. The assay was immunoSEQ multiplex PCR, and TCRdb's table has in-frame clones only and misses some. This table holds 70,000 to 80,000 clones, over 75% found once. The sample consisted of peripheral blood. These receptors all stem from a man aged 50 or older with acute or convalescent COVID-19.

The V and J genes are TRBV4-3 and TRBJ2-3; 7 bases map to TRBD1. This CDR3 spans 16 amino acids. Germline-derived CDR1 and CDR2 are LGHNA and YSLEER. The V segment lost 1 base and the J segment 2 bases; nucleotides outside the gene matches: 6. CDR3 in amino acids: CASSQGAGGITDTQYF. The CDR3 DNA sequence: TGCGCCAGCAGCCAAGGGGCAGGGGGAATCACAGATACGCAGTATTTT.

The gene calls are TRBV29-1 and TRBJ1-1, with TRBD1 identical over 7 bases. The CDR3 covers 13 residues. Per germline, CDR1 SQVTM and CDR2 ANQGSEA. With 4 bases clipped from V and 8 bases from J, the junction kept 10 bases outside the gene matches. CDR3 coding DNA: TGCAGCGTTGGACGCGGGGGGGGACAGGAAGCTTTCTTT. Translating gives CSVGRGGGQEAFF.

The chain couples TRBV2 to TRBJ1-5, with D maybe TRBD1 (6 bases). V lost 5 bases and J lost 4, with 15 bases in between. The germline V gene has CDR1 SNHLY and CDR2 FYNNEI. The CDR3 totals 15 residues. CDR3 DNA sequence: TGTGCCAGCAGTAATACAGGGTCGAGGAATCAGCCCCAGCATTTT. Translation gives CASSNTGSRNQPQHF.

The chain has TRBV28 and TRBJ1-2; possibly TRBD1 for D (6 bases). This CDR3 has 13 residues. CDR1 is MDHEN and CDR2 is SYDVKM in the germline V gene. V dropped 1 base and J dropped 4 bases, with 7 bases sitting between them. The CDR3 nucleotides are TGTGCCAGCAGTTTATCAGGGGCCTATGGCTACACCTTC. Translating gives CASSLSGAYGYTF.

The rearrangement joins TRBV7-3 to TRBJ2-1; 11 bases line up with TRBD2. CDR3 length: 16 residues. J gave up 11 bases and V 5 bases, and 14 bases lay outside the gene matches. From germline, CDR1 is SGHTA and CDR2 FQGTGA. The DNA for the CDR3 is TGTGCCAGCAGCACCCAGAGCCCGGGACTAGCGGAACAGCAGTTCTTC. It translates to CASSTQSPGLAEQQFF.

CDR3: CASSVADTSYEQYF. The DNA for the CDR3 is TGTGCCAGCAGCGTCGCGGACACCTCCTACGAGCAGTACTTC. V gene TRBV9 combines with J gene TRBJ2-7, with TRBD1 as a possible D gene (5 bases). CDR1 SGDLS and CDR2 YYNGEE come from the germline V gene. The CDR3 extends over 14 amino acids. The V gene lost 2 bases and the J gene lost 0 bases, with 9 bases spanning the gap.

The J gene is TRBJ2-7, the V gene TRBV7-5; the table's D call TRBD2 went unverified against the DNA. TRBV7-5 is labeled a pseudogene. CDR3 length: 14 residues. The CDR3: CAKTPFRGPYEQYF. The CDR3 coding sequence is TGTGCCAAAACCCCTTTCAGAGGGCCCTACGAGCAGTACTTC.

This clone has only a few counts. The chain combines TRBV4-2 with TRBJ1-3; 7 bases line up with TRBD1. This CDR3 is built from 15 residues. Per the germline V gene, CDR1 is LGHNA and CDR2 is YNFKEQ. Trimming removed 2 bases from V and 2 bases from J; junction bases left unmatched: 3. CDR3 DNA sequence: TGTGCCAGCAGCCAAACGACAGGGACTGGAAACACCATATATTTT. Translated, it gives CASSQTTGTGNTIYF.

This rearrangement joins TRBV28 to TRBJ2-7; 7 nucleotides align to TRBD1. The length of the CDR3 is 16 residues. Looked up from germline, CDR1 is MDHEN and CDR2 is SYDVKM. J was trimmed by 4 bases and V by 5 bases; bases with no gene match: 14. For the CDR3, the DNA is TGTGCCAGCAGTCCAGCTGACCCGGGACAGAAGTACGAGCAGTACTTC. Residues: CASSPADPGQKYEQYF.